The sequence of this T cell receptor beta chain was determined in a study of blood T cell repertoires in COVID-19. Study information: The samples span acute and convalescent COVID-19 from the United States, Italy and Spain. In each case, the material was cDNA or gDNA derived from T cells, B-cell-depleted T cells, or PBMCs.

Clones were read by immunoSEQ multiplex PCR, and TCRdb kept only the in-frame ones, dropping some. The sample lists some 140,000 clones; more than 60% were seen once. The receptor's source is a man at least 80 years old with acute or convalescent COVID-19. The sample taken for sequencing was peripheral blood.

The CDR3 DNA is TGTGCCAGCAGCGTAGTGACAGGGCCTGGAAACACCATATATTTT. Protein sequence: CASSVVTGPGNTIYF. The chain combines TRBV9 with TRBJ1-3; 7 bases match TRBD1. The germline gives CDR1 SGDLS, CDR2 YYNGEE. Germline trimming cut 0 bases from V and 2 bases from J; bases unmatched to any gene: 2. The CDR3 runs to 15 residues.